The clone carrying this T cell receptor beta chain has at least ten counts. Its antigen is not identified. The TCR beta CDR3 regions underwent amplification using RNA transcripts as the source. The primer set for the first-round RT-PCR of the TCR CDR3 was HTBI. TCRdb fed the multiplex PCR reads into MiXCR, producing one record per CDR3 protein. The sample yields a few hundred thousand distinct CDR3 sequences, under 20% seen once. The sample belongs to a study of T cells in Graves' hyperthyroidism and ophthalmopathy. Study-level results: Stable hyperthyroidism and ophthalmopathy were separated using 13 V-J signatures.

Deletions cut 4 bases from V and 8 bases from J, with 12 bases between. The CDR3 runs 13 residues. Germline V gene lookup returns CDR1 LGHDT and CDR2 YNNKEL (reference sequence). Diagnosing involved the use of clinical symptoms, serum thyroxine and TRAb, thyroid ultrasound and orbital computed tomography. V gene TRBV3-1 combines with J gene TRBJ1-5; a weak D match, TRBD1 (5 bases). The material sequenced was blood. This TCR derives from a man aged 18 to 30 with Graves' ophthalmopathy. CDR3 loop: CASSPGGGEPQHF. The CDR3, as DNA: TGTGCCAGCAGCCCCGGGGGGGGAGAGCCCCAGCATTTT.